A selection of T cell receptor beta chains follows, all from one sample in a study of blood T cells in healthy people across ages. A single record per CDR3 protein comes from TCRdb applying MiXCR to the 5' RACE reads. The table has approximately 670,000 distinct CDR3 sequences, about 43% seen once; the top ten hold 25% to 35%. Sequenced: blood. Receptors were obtained from a man aged 80 or over in good health. Both conserved end residues are part of each CDR3. The order of the fields is J gene, V gene, CDR3 protein.

. | TRBV7-2 | CASSLWYRGYEQYF
TRBJ2-5 | TRBV5-8 | CASSRRRSQGRETQYF
TRBJ2-4 | TRBV6-5 | CASSGQGVTAFAEQYF
TRBJ1-1 | TRBV7-2 | CASSLTPQGSTEAFF
TRBJ2-2 | TRBV2 | CAGGQGVNTGELFF
TRBJ1-2 | TRBV7-2 | CASSSYRSGLGGYTF
TRBJ1-1 | TRBV6-1 | CASRSGTPNTKAFF
TRBJ1-4 | TRBV10-3 | CAIRPGSSLNEKLFF
TRBJ1-1 | TRBV19 | CASSMNDGNEAFF
TRBJ1-1 | TRBV12-3/TRBV12-4 | CASSLLRHGSTEAFF
TRBJ2-1 | TRBV29-1 | CSVDRSGTYNEQFF
TRBJ2-3 | TRBV27 | CASSDPRGFKDTQYF
TRBJ2-7 | TRBV25-1 | CASGRGVGEQYF
TRBJ2-2 | TRBV28 | CASSTQGAPGGELFF